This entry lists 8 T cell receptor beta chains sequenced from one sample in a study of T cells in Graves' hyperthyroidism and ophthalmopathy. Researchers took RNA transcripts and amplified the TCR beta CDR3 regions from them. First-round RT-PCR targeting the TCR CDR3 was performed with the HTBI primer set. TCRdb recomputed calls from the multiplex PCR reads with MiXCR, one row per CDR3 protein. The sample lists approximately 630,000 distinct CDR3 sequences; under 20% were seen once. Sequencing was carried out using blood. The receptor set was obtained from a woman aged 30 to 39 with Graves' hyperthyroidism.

CDR3 coding DNA: TGTGCCAGCAGTGAAGCACTAGCGGGAGGCCACACAGATACGCAGTATTTT. Its protein is CASSEALAGGHTDTQYF. The chain uses TRBV2 and TRBJ2-3; 12 nucleotides align to TRBD2. Germline trimming cut 0 bases from V and 2 bases from J; bases unmatched to any gene: 3. Germline V gene lookup returns CDR1 SNHLY and CDR2 FYNNEI. CDR3 size: 17 residues. Drawing the rest from reference TRBV2 and TRBJ2-3, the complete variable domain is EPEVTQTPSHQVTQMGQEVILRCVPISNHLYFYWYRQILGQKVEFLVSFYNNEISEKSEIFDDQFSVERPDGSNFTLKIRSTKLEDSAMYFCASSEALAGGHTDTQYFGPGTRLTVL.

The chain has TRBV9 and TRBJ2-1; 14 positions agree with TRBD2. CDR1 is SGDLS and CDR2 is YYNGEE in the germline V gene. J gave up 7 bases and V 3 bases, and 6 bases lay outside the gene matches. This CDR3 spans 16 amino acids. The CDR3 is CASSALGLAGENEQFF. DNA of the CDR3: TGTGCCAGCAGCGCGCTGGGACTAGCGGGAGAGAATGAGCAGTTCTTC. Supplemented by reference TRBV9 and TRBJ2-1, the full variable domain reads DSGVTQTPKHLITATGQRVTLRCSPRSGDLSVYWYQQSLDQGLQFLIQYYNGEERAKGNILERFSAQQFPDLHSELNLSSLELGDSALYFCASSALGLAGENEQFFGPGTRLTVL.

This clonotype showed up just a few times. DNA of the CDR3: TGCGCCAGCAGCCCCATACTAGCGGGAGGAGAAAATGAGCAGTTCTTC. It is translated as CASSPILAGGENEQFF. The chain carries TRBV4-3 and TRBJ2-1; 12 nucleotides agree with TRBD2. V dropped 4 bases and J dropped 7; count of bases not matched to a gene: 8. Germline assignment: CDR1 LGHNA and CDR2 YSLEER. This CDR3 has 16 amino acids.

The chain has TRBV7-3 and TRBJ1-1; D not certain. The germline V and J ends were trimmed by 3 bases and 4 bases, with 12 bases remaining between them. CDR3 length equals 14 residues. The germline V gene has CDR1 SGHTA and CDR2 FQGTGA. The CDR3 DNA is TGTGCCAGCAGCTTTGGCGTTCGGGGCACTGAAGCTTTCTTT. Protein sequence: CASSFGVRGTEAFF.

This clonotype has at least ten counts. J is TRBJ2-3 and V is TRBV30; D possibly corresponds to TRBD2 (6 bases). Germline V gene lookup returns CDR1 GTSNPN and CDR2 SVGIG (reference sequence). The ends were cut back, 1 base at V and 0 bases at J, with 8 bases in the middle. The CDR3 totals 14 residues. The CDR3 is CAWSAGTSTDTQYF. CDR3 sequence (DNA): TGTGCCTGGAGTGCCGGGACTAGCACAGATACGCAGTATTTT.

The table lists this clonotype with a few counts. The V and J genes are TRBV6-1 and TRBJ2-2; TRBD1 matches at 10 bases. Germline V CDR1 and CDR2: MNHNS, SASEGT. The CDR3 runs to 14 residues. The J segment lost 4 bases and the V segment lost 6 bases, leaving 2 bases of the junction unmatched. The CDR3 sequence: CASSRTGGTGELFF. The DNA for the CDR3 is TGTGCCAGCAGCCGGACAGGGGGCACCGGGGAGCTGTTTTTT.

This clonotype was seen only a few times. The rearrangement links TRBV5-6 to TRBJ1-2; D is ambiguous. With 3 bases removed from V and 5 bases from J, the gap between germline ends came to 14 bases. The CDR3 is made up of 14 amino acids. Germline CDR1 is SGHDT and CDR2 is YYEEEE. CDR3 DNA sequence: TGTGCCAGCAGCTGGGTCAGTATCCAATATGGCTACACCTTC. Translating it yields CASSWVSIQYGYTF.

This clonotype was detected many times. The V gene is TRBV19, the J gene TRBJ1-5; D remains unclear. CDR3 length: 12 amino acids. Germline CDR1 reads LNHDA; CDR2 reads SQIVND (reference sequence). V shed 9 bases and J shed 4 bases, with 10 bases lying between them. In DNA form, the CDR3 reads TGTGCCAGCAAAGAGGGAAATCAGCCCCAGCATTTT. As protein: CASKEGNQPQHF.